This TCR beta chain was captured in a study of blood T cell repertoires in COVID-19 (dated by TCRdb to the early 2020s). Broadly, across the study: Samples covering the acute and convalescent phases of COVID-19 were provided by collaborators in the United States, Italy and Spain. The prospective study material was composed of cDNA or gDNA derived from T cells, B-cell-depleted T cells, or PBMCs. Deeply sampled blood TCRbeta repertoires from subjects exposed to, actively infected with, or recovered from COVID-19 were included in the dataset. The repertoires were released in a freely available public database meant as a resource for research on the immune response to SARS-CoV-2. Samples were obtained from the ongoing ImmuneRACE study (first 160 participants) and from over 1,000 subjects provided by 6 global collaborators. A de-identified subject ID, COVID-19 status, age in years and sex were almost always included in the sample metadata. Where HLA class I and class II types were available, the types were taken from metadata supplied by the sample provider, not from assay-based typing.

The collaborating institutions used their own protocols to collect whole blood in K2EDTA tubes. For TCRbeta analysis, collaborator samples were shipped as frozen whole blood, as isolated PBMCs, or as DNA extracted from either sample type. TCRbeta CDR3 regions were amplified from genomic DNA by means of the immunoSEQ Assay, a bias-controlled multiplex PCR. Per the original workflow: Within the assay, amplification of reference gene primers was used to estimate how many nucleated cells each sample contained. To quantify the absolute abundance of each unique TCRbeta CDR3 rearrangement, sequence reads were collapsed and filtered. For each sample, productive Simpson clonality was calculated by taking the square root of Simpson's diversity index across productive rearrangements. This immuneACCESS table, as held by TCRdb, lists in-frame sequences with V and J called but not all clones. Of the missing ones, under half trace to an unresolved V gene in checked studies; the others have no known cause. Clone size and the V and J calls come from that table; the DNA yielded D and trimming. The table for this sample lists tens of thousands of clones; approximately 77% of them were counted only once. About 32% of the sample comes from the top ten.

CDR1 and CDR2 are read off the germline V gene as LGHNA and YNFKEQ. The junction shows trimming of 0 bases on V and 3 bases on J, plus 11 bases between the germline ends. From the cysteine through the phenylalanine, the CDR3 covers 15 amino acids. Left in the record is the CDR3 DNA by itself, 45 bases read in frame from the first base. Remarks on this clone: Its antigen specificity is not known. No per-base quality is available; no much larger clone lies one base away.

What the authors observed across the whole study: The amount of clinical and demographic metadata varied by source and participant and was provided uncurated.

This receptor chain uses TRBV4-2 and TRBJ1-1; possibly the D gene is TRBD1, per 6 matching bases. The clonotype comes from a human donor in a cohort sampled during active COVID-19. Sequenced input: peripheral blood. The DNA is TGTGCCAGCAGCCAAGAGGGTCAGGGGTACACTGAAGCTTTCTTT. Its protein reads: CASSQEGQGYTEAFF.